This TCR beta chain originates from a study of beta chain features in type 1 diabetes. Study-level points and caveats: TCRB repertoires of naive, central memory and Treg cells appeared more similar among patients than among healthy donors. Among all four CD4+ subsets, Type 1 diabetes patients had TCRB CDR3s that were moderately but significantly shorter.

The authors reverse transcribed all of the isolated RNA, so sequencing captured expressed TCRB transcripts. Repertoires were generated with immunoSEQ multiplex PCR, while TCRdb's copy carries only in-frame clones and drops some. The profile shows hundreds of thousands of clones, over 13% of them singletons. In its sample, this clone was seen a few times. Its antigen is currently unknown. Based on CD45RO/CCR7/CD25/CD127/CD95/CD27, CD4+ regulatory, stem cell-like memory, naive and central memory cells were sorted. Germline lookup yields CDR1 GTSNPN and CDR2 SVGIG (reference sequence). The CDR3 sequence is 14 residues long. Trimming stripped 1 base from V and 3 bases from J, with 13 bases between.

The sequencing input was naive CD4+ T cells from blood. The receptor's source is a man between 18 and 35 years old with type 1 diabetes. The chain is built from TRBV30 and TRBJ2-7; D tentatively fits TRBD1 or TRBD2 (6 bases each). CDR3 DNA: TGTGCCTGGAGTGATGGGGGGCATGTCTACGAGCAGTACTTC. Translating it yields CAWSDGGHVYEQYF.